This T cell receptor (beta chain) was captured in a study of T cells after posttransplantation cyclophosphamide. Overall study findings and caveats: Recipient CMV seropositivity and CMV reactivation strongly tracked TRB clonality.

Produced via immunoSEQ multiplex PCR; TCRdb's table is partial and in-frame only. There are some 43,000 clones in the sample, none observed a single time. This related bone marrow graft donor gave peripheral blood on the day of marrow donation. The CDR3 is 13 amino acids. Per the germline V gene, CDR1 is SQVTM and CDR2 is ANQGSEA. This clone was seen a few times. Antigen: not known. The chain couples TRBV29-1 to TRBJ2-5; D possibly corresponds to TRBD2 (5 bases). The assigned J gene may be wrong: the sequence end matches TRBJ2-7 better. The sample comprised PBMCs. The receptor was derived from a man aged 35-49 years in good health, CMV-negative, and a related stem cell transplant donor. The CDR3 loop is CSVVRGGLSEQYF. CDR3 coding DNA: TGCAGCGTTGTTCGGGGTGGGCTCAGCGAGCAGTACTTC.